This T cell receptor beta chain was sequenced for a study of glioma-infiltrating T cells after dendritic cell vaccination. In the study overall: Patients received three intradermal dendritic cell vaccine injections at biweekly intervals. The study's findings and limits: Estimated pretreatment TIL content predicted outcome after dendritic cell vaccination.

Before vaccination, two weeks after the third vaccination, and at progression, PBMC were collected. This table comes from immunoSEQ multiplex PCR, and its TCRdb copy is limited to in-frame clones, with some not included. This table has about 92,000 clones, 65% to 90% appearing once. In its sample, this clone was seen a few times. Its antigen is unidentified. The CDR3 runs 14 residues. V was shortened by 1 base and J by 4 bases, with 13 bases between the two germline ends. Germline CDR1 is SQVTM and CDR2 is ANQGSEA. The receptor was derived from a human donor with glioblastoma. Sequences were derived from blood, sampled before dendritic cell vaccination. The V and J genes are TRBV29-1 and TRBJ1-2; D is perhaps TRBD1 (5 bases). CDR3 sequence reads: CSVEGLGGSYGYTF. The CDR3 DNA reads TGCAGCGTTGAAGGTCTCGGGGGTTCCTATGGCTACACCTTC.